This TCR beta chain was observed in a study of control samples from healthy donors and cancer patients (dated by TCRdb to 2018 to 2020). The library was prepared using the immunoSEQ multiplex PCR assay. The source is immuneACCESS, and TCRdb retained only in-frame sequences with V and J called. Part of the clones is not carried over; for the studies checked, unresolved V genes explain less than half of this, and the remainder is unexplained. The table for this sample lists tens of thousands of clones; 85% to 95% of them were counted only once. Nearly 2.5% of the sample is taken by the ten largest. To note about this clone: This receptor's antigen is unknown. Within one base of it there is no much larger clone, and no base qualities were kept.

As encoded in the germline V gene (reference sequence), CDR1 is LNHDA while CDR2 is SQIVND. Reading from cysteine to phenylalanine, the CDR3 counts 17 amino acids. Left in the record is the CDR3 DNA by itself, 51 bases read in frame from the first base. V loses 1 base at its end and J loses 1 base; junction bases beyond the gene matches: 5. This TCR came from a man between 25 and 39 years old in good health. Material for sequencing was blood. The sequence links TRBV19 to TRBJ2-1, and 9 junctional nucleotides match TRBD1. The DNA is TGTGCCAGTAGTATAGTGCACAGGGGGCTGTCCTACAATGAGCAGTTCTTC. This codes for CASSIVHRGLSYNEQFF.